These 24 T cell receptor beta chains came from one sample sequenced in a study of CD4 and CD8 cells across lung adenocarcinoma regions. Using its own MiXCR run on the PCR reads, TCRdb lists one record per CDR3 protein. The sample has approximately 10,000 distinct CDR3 sequences, about 59% seen once; the top ten hold around 90%. Sequencing used CD8+ T cells from the margin of a lung tumor. The receptor source for this set is a male donor with lung adenocarcinoma. The CD4 and CD8 labels of this study may be unreliable.

V gene TRBV6-1 combines with J gene TRBJ1-1; D gene uncertain. This CDR3 has 13 amino acids. CDR1 and CDR2 (germline): MNHNS, SASEGT. The germline V and J ends were trimmed by 6 bases and 0 bases, with 8 bases remaining between them. The CDR3 protein is CASRLRMNTEAFF. The CDR3 DNA sequence: TGTGCCAGCAGGCTCCGCATGAACACTGAAGCTTTCTTT.

This clonotype was found many times. The rearrangement links TRBV6-1 to TRBJ1-2; no clear D. Germline V gene lookup returns CDR1 MNHNS and CDR2 SASEGT. The V and J ends lost 7 bases and 7 bases respectively, with 16 bases between them. The CDR3 is made up of 13 amino acids. The CDR3 coding sequence is TGTGCCAGCACCGAACCAGGTTTTGGTGGCTACACCTTC. It yields the protein CASTEPGFGGYTF.

Concerning this clonotype: The junction differs from germline at one of its ends, possibly a read error. CDR3 DNA: TGTGCCGCGGGTGATGGGGGCAGCGACACAGATACGCAGTACTTT. Amino acid sequence: CAAGDGGSDTDTQYF. The gene calls are TRBV24-1 and TRBJ2-3; weak D call: TRBD1 (6 bases). The CDR3 is 15 amino acids. Per the germline V gene, CDR1 is KGHDR and CDR2 is SFDVKD.

As to this clonotype: At one end the junction does not follow the germline gene, possibly because of a read error. The genes are TRBV6-1 and TRBJ2-3; no firm D call. Germline V gene data show CDR1 as MNHNS and CDR2 as SASEGT. This CDR3 has 15 residues. Here the CDR3 reads CASGLQAVSTDTQYF. CDR3 nucleotide sequence: TGTGCCAGCGGTCTCCAGGCTGTGAGCACAGATACGCAGTACTTT.

As for this clonotype: The germline gene is not matched at one end of the junction; a read error may be the cause. The V call is TRBV6-1, the J call TRBJ2-4; perhaps TRBD1 as D (5 bases). CDR3 length equals 16 residues. Germline CDR1 MNHNS, CDR2 SASEGT. CDR3 nucleotide sequence: TGTGCCAGCAGTGAAGCGGGGCTGTGGGCCAAGAACATTCAGTACTTC. Encoded protein: CASSEAGLWAKNIQYF.

This clonotype was observed at least ten times. V usage is TRBV7-8 and J usage is TRBJ2-1; D gene ambiguous. Per germline, CDR1 SGHVS and CDR2 FQNEAQ. The CDR3 has 13 amino acids. Trimming took 8 bases from V and 6 from J, leaving 14 bases between them. In DNA form, the CDR3 reads TGTGCCAGCGGGTTCCTTAGAGGCAATGAGCAGTTCTTC. Translating it yields CASGFLRGNEQFF.

On this clonotype: An end of the junction does not agree with germline; a read error may underlie this. The V and J genes are TRBV6-1 and TRBJ2-5, with D maybe TRBD2 (7 bases). In germline, CDR1 is MNHNS, CDR2 SASEGT. This CDR3 has 16 residues. CDR3 bases: TGTGCCAGCGGGGGGGCCGGGGGCCGGGACGAGGAGACGCAGTACTTC. Protein: CASGGAGGRDEETQYF.

Comments on this clonotype: The junction departs from the called germline gene at one end, perhaps through a read error. The gene calls are TRBV6-1 and TRBJ2-5; 11 bases line up with TRBD2. There are 14 residues in the CDR3. Germline lookup yields CDR1 MNHNS and CDR2 SASEGT. As DNA, the CDR3 is TGTGCCAGCAGACTAGCGGGAGACCCAGATACCCAGTATTTC. Translation gives CASRLAGDPDTQYF.

V is TRBV6-1 and J is TRBJ2-1, with 7 nucleotides matching TRBD1. CDR3 length: 18 residues. V shed 6 bases, J shed 12 bases, and the junction held 26 bases outside the gene matches. Germline-derived CDR1 and CDR2 are MNHNS and SASEGT. CDR3 loop: CASSTRNRGLRNQEVQFF. The CDR3 coding sequence is TGTGCCAGCAGCACAAGGAACAGGGGATTACGCAATCAGGAGGTGCAGTTCTTC.

In its sample, this clonotype was seen many times. The chain uses TRBV23-1 and TRBJ2-1, with 8 nucleotides matching TRBD2. TRBV23-1 qualifies as an ORF whose function is uncertain. The junction had 5 bases not matched to a gene; V was cut back by 8 bases and J by 2 bases. The CDR3 totals 14 residues. CDR3 coding DNA: TGCGCCAGCCATGATAGCGGGACCTACAATGAGCAGTTCTTC. This gives the protein CASHDSGTYNEQFF.

This clonotype was seen more than once but under ten times. The chain links TRBV6-1 to TRBJ1-3; unclear D gene. Germline V lookup: CDR1 MNHNS, CDR2 SASEGT. V was shortened by 6 bases and J by 2 bases, with 11 bases between the two germline ends. The CDR3 runs 14 residues. The CDR3 DNA reads TGTGCCAGCAGCAACGCCGGGGCTGGAAACACCATATATTTT. Residues: CASSNAGAGNTIYF.

The chain is built from TRBV6-1 and TRBJ2-5; 7 nucleotides align to TRBD1. V lost 4 bases, J lost 4 bases, and 12 bases stayed unmatched. There are 16 residues in the CDR3. The germline V gene encodes CDR1 MNHNS and CDR2 SASEGT. DNA for the CDR3: TGTGCCAGCAGTGCAACCGGGACAGAGGGAGTAGAGACCCAGTACTTC. Its translation: CASSATGTEGVETQYF.

The chain is built from TRBV7-2 and TRBJ2-3; no definite D call. Germline V gene sequence: CDR1 SGHTA, CDR2 FQGNSA. The CDR3 extends over 14 amino acids. Between the trimmed V and J ends, which lost 5 bases and 0 bases, there was a span of 9 bases. CDR3 loop: CASSAQTSTDTQYF. The CDR3 DNA sequence: TGTGCCAGCAGCGCTCAAACTAGCACAGATACGCAGTATTTT. Drawing the rest from reference TRBV7-2 and TRBJ2-3, the complete variable domain is GAGVSQSPSNKVTEKGKDVELRCDPISGHTALYWYRQSLGQGLEFLIYFQGNSAPDKSGLPSDRFSAERTGGSVSTLTIQRTQQEDSAVYLCASSAQTSTDTQYFGPGTRLTVL.

The chain links TRBV6-1 to TRBJ2-1, with D hard to call. The J call may be mistaken, given a closer DNA end match to TRBJ2-7. Germline V gene lookup returns CDR1 MNHNS and CDR2 SASEGT. CDR3 length: 15 residues. CDR3 sequence reads: CASSEAGLGAYEQYF. The CDR3 coding sequence is TGTGCCAGCAGTGAAGCGGGCCTAGGCGCCTACGAGCAGTACTTC.

This clonotype has a handful of counts. V usage is TRBV7-2 and J usage is TRBJ2-4, with D perhaps TRBD2 (6 bases). V was trimmed by 1 base and J by 7 bases, leaving 11 bases between them. The CDR3 covers 14 residues. Per germline, CDR1 SGHTA and CDR2 FQGNSA. The CDR3: CASSLGAGNNIQYF. CDR3 bases: TGTGCCAGCAGCTTAGGGGCGGGGAATAACATTCAGTACTTC.

About this clonotype: A read error may produce the germline difference seen at one junction end. The rearrangement joins TRBV12-3 or TRBV12-4 to TRBJ2-3; the match to TRBD2 covers 8 bases. The CDR3 is 16 amino acids. CDR3 in amino acids: CASSLRLALPGDTQYF. The CDR3 bases are TGTGCCAGCAGTCTCCGACTAGCGCTTCCGGGGGATACGCAGTATTTC.

The sample holds many counts of this clonotype. V gene TRBV4-1 combines with J gene TRBJ2-5, with TRBD2 matching over 7 bases. The CDR3 has 15 amino acids. Germline loops: CDR1 MGHRA, CDR2 YSYEKL. Losses at the gene ends were 0 bases for V and 5 bases for J; bases not matched to a gene: 6. The CDR3 loop reads CASSQDGTIRETQYF. Here the CDR3 DNA reads TGCGCCAGCAGCCAAGACGGGACTATACGGGAGACCCAGTACTTC.

The chain has TRBV7-8 and TRBJ2-3; the match to TRBD2 covers 8 bases. The DNA end is a closer match to TRBJ2-7, so the J assignment may be wrong. The CDR3 length is 17 residues. Germline V gives CDR1 SGHVS, CDR2 FQNEAQ. The CDR3 bases are TGTGCCAGCAGCCTCTTGGTGGTGGGGACTAGGAAGAGCGAGCAGTACTTC. This translates into CASSLLVVGTRKSEQYF.

A remark on this clonotype: At one end, the junction sequence differs from germline, possibly due to a read error. The V and J genes are TRBV6-5 and TRBJ2-5, with 7 bases aligning to TRBD2. Germline-derived CDR1 and CDR2 are MNHEY and SVGAGI. The CDR3 is 13 amino acids. DNA of the CDR3: TGTGCCAGCAGTTTTCCCTGGGGGGGTGAGCAGTTCTTT. It is translated as CASSFPWGGEQFF.

This clonotype was seen repeatedly, ten times or more. The chain uses TRBV6-1 and TRBJ2-2; 14 bases are shared with TRBD2. The CDR3 totals 16 residues. V dropped 6 bases and J dropped 8; count of bases not matched to a gene: 8. CDR1 is MNHNS, CDR2 SASEGT, per germline. The CDR3 coding sequence is TGTGCCAGCAGCGCGCTTGGGACTAGCGGGAGTGGGGAGCTGTTTTTT. It specifies CASSALGTSGSGELFF.

This chain connects TRBV7-2 to TRBJ1-2, with 9 bases matching TRBD1. This CDR3 spans 13 amino acids. The junction had 6 bases not matched to a gene; V was cut back by 5 bases and J by 8 bases. Looked up from germline, CDR1 is SGHTA and CDR2 is FQGNSA. The CDR3 is CASSRGTGSGYTF. DNA of the CDR3: TGTGCCAGCAGCCGAGGGACAGGGTCCGGCTACACCTTC. The variable domain in full, completed from reference TRBV7-2 and TRBJ1-2, reads GAGVSQSPSNKVTEKGKDVELRCDPISGHTALYWYRQSLGQGLEFLIYFQGNSAPDKSGLPSDRFSAERTGGSVSTLTIQRTQQEDSAVYLCASSRGTGSGYTFGSGTRLTVV.

This chain links TRBV6-1 with TRBJ1-4; D is uncertain. V gave up 6 bases and J gave up 5 bases, with 4 bases separating them. This CDR3 has 11 residues. Germline lookup yields CDR1 MNHNS and CDR2 SASEGT. This CDR3 is CASRLNEKLFF. The CDR3 DNA follows: TGTGCCAGCAGGCTCAATGAAAAACTGTTTTTT.

The chain combines TRBV6-1 with TRBJ2-1, with D maybe TRBD1 (6 bases). Germline CDR1 and CDR2: MNHNS and SASEGT. V gave up 7 bases and J gave up 7 bases, with 23 bases separating them. The CDR3 is made up of 16 amino acids. CDR3 residues: CASTKRRDTYGNEQFF. As DNA, the CDR3 is TGTGCCAGCACTAAACGACGGGACACTTATGGGAATGAGCAGTTCTTC.

CDR3 bases: TGTGCCAGCAGTGAAGCTTCCGGTTCTGGTGGCTACACCTTC. Protein: CASSEASGSGGYTF. The chain combines TRBV6-1 with TRBJ1-2; D remains unclear. V was trimmed by 0 bases and J by 7 bases, leaving 12 bases between them. Germline assignment: CDR1 MNHNS and CDR2 SASEGT. This CDR3 spans 14 amino acids.